This TCR beta chain emerged from a study of T cell clones after liver transplantation. Study background: Three of the eight recipients were HCV-positive; the rest had non-autoimmune, non-viral transplant indications.

The table came from immunoSEQ multiplex PCR; TCRdb's copy has only in-frame clones and leaves some out. This sample yields over 100,000 clones, of which more than 75% are seen a single time; 0.8% to 1% belongs to the top ten. Trimming removed 6 bases from V and 1 base from J; junction bases left unmatched: 6. The CDR3 totals 16 residues. The germline CDR1 and CDR2 sequences are MDHEN and SYDVKM. The genes are TRBV28 and TRBJ1-3, with 10 bases fitting TRBD1. The source was CD4+ T cells from blood, collected before liver transplant. The clonotype originates from a human donor who received a liver transplant. CDR3 in amino acids: CASREDRGLSGNTIYF. Here the CDR3 DNA reads TGTGCCAGCAGGGAGGACAGGGGGTTGTCTGGAAACACCATATATTTT. The full variable domain, in which reference TRBV28 and TRBJ1-3 provide the parts outside the CDR3, is DVKVTQSSRYLVKRTGEKVFLECVQDMDHENMFWYRQDPGLGLRLIYFSYDVKMKEKGDIPEGYSVSREKKERFSLILESASTNQTSMYLCASREDRGLSGNTIYFGEGSWLTVV.